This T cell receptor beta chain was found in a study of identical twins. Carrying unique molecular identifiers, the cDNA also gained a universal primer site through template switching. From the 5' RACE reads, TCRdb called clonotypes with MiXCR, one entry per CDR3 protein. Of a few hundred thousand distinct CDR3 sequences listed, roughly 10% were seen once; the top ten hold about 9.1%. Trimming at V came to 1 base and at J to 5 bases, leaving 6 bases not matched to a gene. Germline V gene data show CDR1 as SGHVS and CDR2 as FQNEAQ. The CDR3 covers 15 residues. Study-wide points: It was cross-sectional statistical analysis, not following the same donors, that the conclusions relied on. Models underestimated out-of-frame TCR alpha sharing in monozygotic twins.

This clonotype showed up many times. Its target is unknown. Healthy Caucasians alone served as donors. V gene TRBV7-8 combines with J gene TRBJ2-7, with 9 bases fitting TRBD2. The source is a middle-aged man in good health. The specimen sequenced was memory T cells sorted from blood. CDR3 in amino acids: CASSLVAGGPHEQYF. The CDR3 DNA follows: TGTGCCAGCAGCTTAGTTGCGGGAGGGCCGCACGAGCAGTACTTC.